This T cell receptor (beta chain) was retrieved from a study of T cell responses to AZD1222 COVID-19 vaccine. Whole-study context: Second doses at about 4 or about 12 weeks were pooled.

This table comes from immunoSEQ multiplex PCR, and its TCRdb copy is limited to in-frame clones, with some not included. The data show about 100,000 clones, with 87% seen just once and 2.5% to 3% held by the top ten. Study-level findings and limits: AZD1222 recipients seropositive at baseline numbered only 5 to 7. Mostly white British, mostly female donors; authors suggested clonal diversity may be underestimated.

V was clipped by 6 bases and J by 6 bases, with 8 bases between them. The CDR3 totals 12 residues. As concerns this clone: No antigen is known for it.

This chain connects TRBV12-3 or TRBV12-4 to TRBJ2-2; D might be TRBD2 (6 bases). Sequencing used peripheral blood, obtained on day 0 of AZD1222 vaccination. This receptor was obtained from an adult in good health. CDR3 residues: CASREGPGELFF. The CDR3 coding sequence is TGTGCCAGCAGGGAGGGTCCCGGGGAGCTGTTTTTT.